A single sample is the source of the 11 T cell receptor beta chains below, sequenced in a study of technical replicates of blood from a handful of donors. Clones were sequenced by immunoSEQ multiplex PCR, and TCRdb holds only the in-frame ones, with some missing. The repertoire holds approximately 75,000 clones, with approximately 94% as singletons. The sample consisted of T cells isolated from PBMCs. The source is a human donor in good health.

This chain links TRBV2 with TRBJ2-2, with 13 bases that match TRBD2. The V gene end was trimmed by 6 bases and the J gene end by 8 bases; junction bases not matched to a gene: 9. The CDR3 spans 16 residues. Germline lookup yields CDR1 SNHLY and CDR2 FYNNEI. The CDR3 spells CASRYTSGRALGELFF. The CDR3 nucleotides read TGTGCCAGCAGATACACTAGCGGGAGGGCATTAGGGGAGCTGTTTTTT.

The chain is built from TRBV7-2 and TRBJ2-2; 7 bases agree with TRBD2. The CDR3 consists of 16 residues. V shed 0 bases and J 4 bases; nucleotides not matched to a gene: 5. Germline loops: CDR1 SGHTA, CDR2 FQGNSA. CDR3 DNA sequence: TGTGCCAGCAGCTTAGCCGGCGGGAGTGGCACCGGGGAGCTGTTTTTT. Encoded protein: CASSLAGGSGTGELFF.

The count of this clone is one. This chain connects TRBV6-6 to TRBJ2-7; D is perhaps TRBD2 (5 bases). Germline V gene data show CDR1 as MNHNY and CDR2 as SVGAGI (reference sequence). This CDR3 has 14 residues. Trimming took 3 bases from V and 2 from J, leaving 11 bases between them. CDR3 coding DNA: TGTGCCAGCAGTTATGCGGGTAGCCCCTACGAGCAGTACTTC. Translated, it gives CASSYAGSPYEQYF.

The chain joins TRBV6-5 to TRBJ2-2, with D hard to call. Germline V lookup: CDR1 MNHEY, CDR2 SVGAGI. This CDR3 contains 14 residues. V shed 6 bases and J shed 5 bases, with 13 bases lying between them. The CDR3 DNA reads TGTGCCAGCAGGAGCCTGCTTCGAACCGGGGAGCTGTTTTTT. Translation: CASRSLLRTGELFF.

The V gene is TRBV30, the J gene TRBJ2-7; D is possibly TRBD2 (5 bases). Germline V gene sequence: CDR1 GTSNPN, CDR2 SVGIG (reference sequence). The CDR3 totals 14 residues. The V end lost 0 bases, the J end lost 0 bases, and 9 bases lay between the germline ends. In DNA, the CDR3 is TGTGCCTGGAGTGTGAGCGGCCCCTCCTACGAGCAGTACTTC. This gives the protein CAWSVSGPSYEQYF.

The chain couples TRBV11-2 to TRBJ2-7; 7 bases map to TRBD2. Germline values: CDR1 SGHAT, CDR2 FQNNGV. V dropped 2 bases and J dropped 1; count of bases not matched to a gene: 8. The CDR3 has 16 amino acids. The chain's CDR3 is CASSLRPGLTSYEQYF. The CDR3 DNA reads as TGTGCCAGCAGCTTACGACCGGGACTAACGTCCTACGAGCAGTACTTC.

The gene calls are TRBV5-1 and TRBJ1-4; tentative D call: TRBD1 (5 bases). The CDR3 runs to 16 residues. V lost 2 bases, J lost 6 bases, and 17 bases lay in between. In germline, CDR1 is SGHRS, CDR2 YFSETQ. The CDR3 spells CASSFLPGGDDEKLFF. The CDR3 DNA is TGCGCCAGCAGCTTCCTACCGGGGGGGGATGATGAAAAACTGTTTTTT.

This rearrangement joins TRBV7-2 to TRBJ2-7; 9 nucleotides agree with TRBD2. V gave up 4 bases and J gave up 4 bases; unmatched junction bases: 8. The CDR3 runs to 15 residues. CDR1 SGHTA and CDR2 FQGNSA come from the germline V gene. CDR3 nucleotide sequence: TGTGCCAGCAGCTCCCAGCCGGGACTAGCTTACGAGCAGTACTTC. Translated, it gives CASSSQPGLAYEQYF. The variable domain in full, with the rest retrieved from reference TRBV7-2 and TRBJ2-7, is GAGVSQSPSNKVTEKGKDVELRCDPISGHTALYWYRQSLGQGLEFLIYFQGNSAPDKSGLPSDRFSAERTGGSVSTLTIQRTQQEDSAVYLCASSSQPGLAYEQYFGPGTRLTVT.

The J gene is TRBJ1-1, the V gene TRBV7-9; 12 bases match TRBD1. CDR1 is SEHNR, CDR2 FQNEAQ, per germline (reference sequence). The ends lost 4 bases at V and 5 bases at J; junction bases unmatched: 11. The CDR3 is made up of 17 amino acids. The CDR3 DNA sequence: TGTGCCAGCAGCTCCCCCGGGACAGGGGGCTTACGAACTGAAGCTTTCTTT. Amino acids: CASSSPGTGGLRTEAFF. Complete variable domain (other parts from reference TRBV7-9 and TRBJ1-1): DTGVSQNPRHKITKRGQNVTFRCDPISEHNRLYWYRQTLGQGPEFLTYFQNEAQLEKSRLLSDRFSAERPKGSFSTLEIQRTEQGDSAMYLCASSSPGTGGLRTEAFFGQGTRLTVV.

The chain combines TRBV5-6 with TRBJ2-3; D ambiguous. Trimming cost V 4 bases and J 2 bases, with 14 bases left between them. The germline CDR1 and CDR2 sequences are SGHDT and YYEEEE. This CDR3 comprises 15 residues. The CDR3 region has the DNA TGTGCCAGCAGCCCATCTTGGCCTTCCACAGATACGCAGTATTTT. It yields the protein CASSPSWPSTDTQYF. Filled out from reference TRBV5-6 and TRBJ2-3, the complete variable domain reads DAGVTQSPTHLIKTRGQQVTLRCSPKSGHDTVSWYQQALGQGPQFIFQYYEEEERQRGNFPDRFSGHQFPNYSSELNVNALLLGDSALYLCASSPSWPSTDTQYFGPGTRLTVL.

The chain combines TRBV7-7 with TRBJ2-5, with D possibly being TRBD2 (5 bases). Germline V gene sequence: CDR1 SSHAT, CDR2 FNYEAQ (reference sequence). Trimming shortened V by 3 bases and J by 9 bases, and 11 bases separated the two germline ends. There are 12 residues in the CDR3. CDR3: CASSLAGGSQYF. CDR3 DNA sequence: TGTGCCAGCAGCTTGGCCGGCGGGTCCCAGTACTTC.